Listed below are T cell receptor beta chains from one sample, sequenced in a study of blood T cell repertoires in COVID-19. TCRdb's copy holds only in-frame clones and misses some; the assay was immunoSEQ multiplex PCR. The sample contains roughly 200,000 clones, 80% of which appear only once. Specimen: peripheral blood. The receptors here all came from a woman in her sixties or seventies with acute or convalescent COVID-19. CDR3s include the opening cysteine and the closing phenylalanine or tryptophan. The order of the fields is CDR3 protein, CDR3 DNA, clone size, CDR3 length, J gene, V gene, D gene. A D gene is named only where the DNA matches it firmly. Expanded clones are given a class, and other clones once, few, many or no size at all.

CASSTTPGTSGTLAKNIQYF TGTGCCAGCTCAACAACCCCCGGGACTAGCGGCACCTTAGCCAAAAACATTCAGTACTTC - 20 TRBJ2-4 TRBV18 TRBD2
CASRMINSEQFF TGTGCCAGTAGGATGATAAACAGCGAGCAGTTCTTC - 12 TRBJ2-1 TRBV19 -
CASSFQGGLRLFF TGTGCCAGCAGTTTTCAGGGGGGTTTACGGCTGTTTTTT - 13 TRBJ2-2 TRBV28 -
CASRPTSGTYNEQFF TGTGCCAGCAGGCCGACTAGCGGGACTTACAATGAGCAGTTCTTC - 15 TRBJ2-1 TRBV4-2 TRBD2
CAKTGTGTDTQYF TGTGCCAAGACAGGTACCGGCACAGATACGCAGTATTTT - 13 TRBJ2-3 TRBV2 -
CASSVLNQPQHF TGTGCCAGCTCGGTTTTAAATCAGCCCCAGCATTTT - 12 TRBJ1-5 TRBV28 -
CASSQGQGIETQYF TGCGCCAGCAGCCAAGGACAGGGGATAGAGACCCAGTACTTC - 14 TRBJ2-5 TRBV4-1 TRBD1
CASSLNRGITDTQYF TGTGCCAGCAGCTTAAATCGGGGGATCACAGATACGCAGTATTTT - 15 TRBJ2-3 TRBV7-2 -
CASSLAPGDGTDTQYF TGCGCCAGCAGCTTGGCCCCGGGGGACGGCACAGATACGCAGTATTTT - 16 TRBJ2-3 TRBV5-1 -
CASSRGLAGETQYF TGTGCCAGCAGCAGGGGACTAGCGGGAGAGACCCAGTACTTC - 14 TRBJ2-5 TRBV21-1 -
CASSPGTSGTDGELFF TGTGCCAGCAGCCCCGGGACTAGCGGGACGGACGGGGAGCTGTTTTTT - 16 TRBJ2-2 TRBV5-4 TRBD2
CASSGGAQIFQPQHF TGTGCCAGCAGTGGCGGGGCTCAGATCTTCCAGCCCCAGCATTTT once 15 TRBJ1-5 TRBV2 -
CASSYSSGGGETQYF TGCGCCAGCAGCTACTCTAGCGGGGGGGGAGAGACCCAGTACTTC - 15 TRBJ2-5 TRBV5-1 TRBD2
CASSQGVLAGGPKLHEQYF TGCGCCAGCAGCCAAGGAGTGCTAGCGGGAGGGCCAAAATTACACGAGCAGTACTTC - 19 TRBJ2-7 TRBV4-1 TRBD2
CASSRPDRGRRNTGELFF TGTGCCAGCAGCAGGCCGGACAGGGGGCGCAGGAACACCGGGGAGCTGTTTTTT - 18 TRBJ2-2 TRBV27 TRBD1
CASSVGSGGIYEQYF TGTGCCAGCAGCGTAGGAAGCGGGGGGATCTACGAGCAGTACTTC once 15 TRBJ2-7 TRBV9 TRBD2
CASSLAILYNEQFF TGTGCCAGCAGCTTAGCTATTCTTTACAATGAGCAGTTCTTC - 14 TRBJ2-1 TRBV7-2 -
CASSRQTSPDTGELFF TGTGCCAGCAGTCGTCAGACTAGCCCCGACACCGGGGAGCTGTTTTTT - 16 TRBJ2-2 TRBV5-5 TRBD2
CARKFRDRAYEQYF TGTGCCAGAAAATTTCGGGACAGGGCCTACGAGCAGTACTTC - 14 TRBJ2-7 TRBV6-5 TRBD1
CASSSQGARGNTIYF TGTGCCAGCAGTTCACAGGGGGCGCGGGGAAACACCATATATTTT - 15 TRBJ1-3 TRBV28 TRBD1
CASSLTNEQFF TGCGCCAGCAGCTTAACAAATGAGCAGTTCTTC - 11 TRBJ2-1 TRBV5-1 -
CASSRQGFDTEAFF TGTGCCAGCAGTAGACAGGGGTTCGACACTGAAGCTTTCTTT - 14 TRBJ1-1 TRBV6-5 TRBD1
CSAGTGGGGELFF TGCAGCGCCGGGACAGGGGGAGGCGGGGAGCTGTTTTTT - 13 TRBJ2-2 TRBV29-1 TRBD1
CASSPGGTTGTDTQYF TGCGCCAGCAGCCCGGGGGGGACGACAGGCACAGATACGCAGTATTTT - 16 TRBJ2-3 TRBV5-1 TRBD2
CASSSRGSTDTQYF TGTGCCAGCAGCTCTAGGGGAAGCACAGATACGCAGTATTTT - 14 TRBJ2-3 TRBV11-2 -
CASQSGSSLYEQYF TGTGCCAGCCAGAGCGGGAGCTCACTCTACGAGCAGTACTTC - 14 TRBJ2-7 TRBV6-5 TRBD2
CATSRDGGQSTDTQYF TGTGCCACCAGCAGAGATGGTGGGCAGAGCACAGATACGCAGTATTTT - 16 TRBJ2-3 TRBV15 -
CATSDPGQEGEKLFF TGTGCCACCAGTGATCCAGGACAGGAGGGTGAAAAACTGTTTTTT - 15 TRBJ1-4 TRBV24-1 TRBD1
CASSPTAGTRGEQYF TGTGCCAGCTCACCGACGGCGGGCACCAGGGGCGAGCAGTACTTC - 15 TRBJ2-7 TRBV18 -
CASRAKTGQGYNEQFF TGTGCCAGCAGGGCAAAGACCGGACAGGGCTACAATGAGCAGTTCTTC - 16 TRBJ2-1 TRBV5-4 TRBD1
CASSLSYGSETQYF TGTGCCAGCAGCTTAAGTTACGGGTCGGAGACCCAGTACTTC - 14 TRBJ2-5 TRBV7-2 -
CALKGASGRGEQFF TGTGCACTCAAAGGTGCTAGCGGGAGAGGCGAGCAGTTCTTC - 14 TRBJ2-1 TRBV30 TRBD2
CASRPQTTYEQYF TGTGCCAGCAGACCTCAGACTACCTACGAGCAGTACTTC - 13 TRBJ2-7 TRBV28 -
CATSRGSREQYF TGTGCCACCAGCAGAGGGTCGAGAGAGCAGTACTTC - 12 TRBJ2-7 TRBV15 -
CASSQQYEQYF TGTGCCAGCAGCCAACAGTACGAGCAGTACTTC once 11 TRBJ2-7 TRBV3-1/TRBV3-2 -
CASSLDGISNQPQHF TGCGCCAGCAGCTTGGATGGCATTAGCAATCAGCCCCAGCATTTT - 15 TRBJ1-5 TRBV5-1 -
CASSYGTSGLKETQYF TGTGCCAGCAGTTACGGTACTAGCGGGTTGAAAGAGACCCAGTACTTC - 16 TRBJ2-5 TRBV6-6 TRBD2
CASSARLAGAKLGANVLTF TGTGCCAGCAGTGCCCGACTAGCGGGAGCTAAGCTCGGGGCCAACGTCCTGACTTTC - 19 TRBJ2-6 TRBV27 TRBD2